The clone carrying this T cell receptor beta chain was counted at least ten times. These data belong to a study of regulatory T cells in long-lasting Graves disease. Unmatched junction bases numbered 12, after V lost 5 bases and J lost 7 bases. CDR3 length: 15 residues. CDR1 SGHAT and CDR2 FQNNGV come from the germline V gene. iRepertoire HTBI primers and Arm-PCR of CDR3 regions built TCR beta libraries. Each CDR3 protein gets one entry after TCRdb re-called the multiplex PCR reads with MiXCR. The table records hundreds of thousands of distinct CDR3 sequences, about 16% of them present only once. Time point described: newly diagnosed GD, antithyroid drugs for less than 3 months. The authors made the TCR library using RNA they extracted from PBMCs. These records were also assigned to another study, of T cells in Graves' hyperthyroidism and ophthalmopathy.

The sequenced sample was peripheral blood mononuclear cells (PBMCs), obtained at new diagnosis, from a patient treated with antithyroid drugs. V gene TRBV11-2 combines with J gene TRBJ2-5; 8 nucleotides agree with TRBD2. The source of this sequence is a woman aged 35 to 60 with Graves disease. The chain's CDR3 is CASSASIAGTGTQYF. In DNA form, the CDR3 reads TGTGCCAGCAGCGCCAGCATAGCGGGGACGGGGACCCAGTACTTC.